This record covers a single T cell receptor (beta chain). Antigen: not known. Naive CD8 populations comprised CD45RO-negative cells positively selected for CCR7, excluding terminally differentiated effector memory CD45RA+ cells. Participating donors were healthy, HIV-negative adults free of recent acute infections or vaccinations. This entry belongs to a study of shared clonotypes between healthy human individuals. Germline CDR1 is MRHNA and CDR2 is SNTAGT. The CDR3 contains 13 residues. Trimming shortened V by 4 bases and J by 0 bases, and 7 bases separated the two germline ends. Regarding the study as a whole: Of the naive CD4 clonotypes, around 4.9% were shared across a few donors. Researchers sampled only blood; tissue repertoires likely differ.

The assay used deep level. Repertoires were generated with immunoSEQ multiplex PCR, while TCRdb's copy carries only in-frame clones and drops some. The table has roughly 570,000 clones, about 98% seen once. This sequence was found in a man aged 30 to 39 in good health. Source material: naive CD8+ T cells sorted from blood. The genes are TRBV6-4 and TRBJ2-7, with no clear D. The CDR3 DNA is TGTGCCAGCAGTGGCTCAGACTCCTACGAGCAGTACTTC. Translated, it gives CASSGSDSYEQYF.